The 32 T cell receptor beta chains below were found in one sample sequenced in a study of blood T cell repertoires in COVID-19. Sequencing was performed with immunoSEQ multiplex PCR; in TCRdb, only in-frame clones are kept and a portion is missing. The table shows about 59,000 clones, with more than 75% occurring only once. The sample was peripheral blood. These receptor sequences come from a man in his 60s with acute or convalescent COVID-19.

The CDR3 protein is CASSSVTGEETQYF. CDR3 sequence (DNA): TGCGCCAGCAGCTCGGTGACAGGGGAAGAGACCCAGTACTTC. The gene calls are TRBV5-1 and TRBJ2-5; 8 bases line up with TRBD1. V was clipped by 3 bases and J by 3 bases; unmatched bases: 4. CDR3 length: 14 residues. Germline CDR1 reads SGHRS; CDR2 reads YFSETQ.

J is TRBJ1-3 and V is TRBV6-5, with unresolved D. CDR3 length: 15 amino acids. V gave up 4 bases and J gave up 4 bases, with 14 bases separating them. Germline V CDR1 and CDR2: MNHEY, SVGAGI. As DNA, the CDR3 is TGTGCCAGCAGTTCGTCATTAGCAAAGGGAAACACCATATATTTT. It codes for CASSSSLAKGNTIYF.

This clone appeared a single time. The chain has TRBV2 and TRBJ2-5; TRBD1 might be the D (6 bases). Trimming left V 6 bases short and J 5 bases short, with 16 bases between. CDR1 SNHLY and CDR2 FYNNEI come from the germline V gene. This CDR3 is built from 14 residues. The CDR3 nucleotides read TGTGCCAGCAGCGGACAGTTGGGTCGGGAGACCCAGTACTTC. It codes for CASSGQLGRETQYF.

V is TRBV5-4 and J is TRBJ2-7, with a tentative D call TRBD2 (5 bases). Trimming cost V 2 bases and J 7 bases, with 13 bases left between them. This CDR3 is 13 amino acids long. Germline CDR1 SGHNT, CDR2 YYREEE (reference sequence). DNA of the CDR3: TGTGCCAGCAGCTTTGAGATAGCGTGGGAGCAGTACTTC. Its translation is CASSFEIAWEQYF.

The chain's CDR3 is CASSRTTTNEKLFF. In DNA form, the CDR3 reads TGCGCCAGCAGCCGGACAACAACTAATGAAAAACTGTTTTTT. This chain connects TRBV5-1 to TRBJ1-4; a weak D match, TRBD1 (5 bases). This CDR3 region has 14 residues. Germline V gene sequence: CDR1 SGHRS, CDR2 YFSETQ. Trimming removed 4 bases from V and 0 bases from J, with 7 bases in between.

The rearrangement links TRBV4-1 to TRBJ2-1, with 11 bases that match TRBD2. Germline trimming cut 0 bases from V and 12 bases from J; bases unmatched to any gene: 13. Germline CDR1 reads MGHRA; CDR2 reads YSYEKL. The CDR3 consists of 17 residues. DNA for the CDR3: TGCGCCAGCAGCCAAGATTTTTTGACTAGCGGGGCCTTCGGGCAGTTCTTC. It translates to CASSQDFLTSGAFGQFF.

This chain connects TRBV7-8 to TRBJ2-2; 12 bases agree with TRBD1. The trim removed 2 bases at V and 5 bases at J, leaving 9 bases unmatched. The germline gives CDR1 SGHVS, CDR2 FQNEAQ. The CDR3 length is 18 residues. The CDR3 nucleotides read TGTGCCAGCAGCTTAATATGGGACAGGGGGCCAAATACCGGGGAGCTGTTTTTT. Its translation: CASSLIWDRGPNTGELFF.

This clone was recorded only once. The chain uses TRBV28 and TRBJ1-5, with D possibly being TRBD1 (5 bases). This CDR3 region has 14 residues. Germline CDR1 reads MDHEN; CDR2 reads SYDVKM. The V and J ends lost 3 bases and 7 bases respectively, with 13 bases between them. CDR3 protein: CASSFGAGNQPQHF. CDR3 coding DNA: TGTGCCAGCAGTTTTGGGGCAGGGAACCAGCCCCAGCATTTT.

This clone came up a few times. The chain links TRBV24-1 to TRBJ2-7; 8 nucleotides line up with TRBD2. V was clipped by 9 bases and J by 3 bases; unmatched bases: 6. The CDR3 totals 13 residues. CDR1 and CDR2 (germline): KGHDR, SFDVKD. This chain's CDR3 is CATSSGGVYEQYF. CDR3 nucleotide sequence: TGTGCCACCTCGAGCGGGGGAGTCTACGAGCAGTACTTC.

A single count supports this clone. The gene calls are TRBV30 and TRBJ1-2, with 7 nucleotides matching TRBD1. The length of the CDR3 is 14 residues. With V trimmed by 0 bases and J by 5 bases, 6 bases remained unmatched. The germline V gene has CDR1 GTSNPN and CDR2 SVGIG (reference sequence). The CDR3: CAWSVPDREYGYTF. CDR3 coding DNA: TGTGCCTGGAGTGTACCTGACAGGGAATATGGCTACACCTTC.

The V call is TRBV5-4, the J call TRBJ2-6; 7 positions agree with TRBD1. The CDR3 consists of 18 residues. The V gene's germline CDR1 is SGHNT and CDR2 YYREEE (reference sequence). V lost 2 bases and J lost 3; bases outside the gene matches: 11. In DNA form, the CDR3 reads TGTGCCAGCAGCTTAGGGGGCATTGCCTCCGGTGGGGCCAACGTCCTGACTTTC. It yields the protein CASSLGGIASGGANVLTF.

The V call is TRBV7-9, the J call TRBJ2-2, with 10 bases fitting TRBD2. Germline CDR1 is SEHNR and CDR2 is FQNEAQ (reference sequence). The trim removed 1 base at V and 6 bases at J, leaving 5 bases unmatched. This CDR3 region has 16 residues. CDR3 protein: CASSLVGTSVPGELFF. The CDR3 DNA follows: TGTGCCAGCAGCTTAGTGGGGACTAGCGTTCCCGGGGAGCTGTTTTTT.

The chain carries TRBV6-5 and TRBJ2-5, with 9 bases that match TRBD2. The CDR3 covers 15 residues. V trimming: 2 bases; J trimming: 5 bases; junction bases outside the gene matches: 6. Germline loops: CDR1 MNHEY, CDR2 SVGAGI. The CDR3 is CASSYGGGAGETQYF. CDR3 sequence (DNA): TGTGCCAGCAGTTACGGCGGGGGGGCGGGGGAGACCCAGTACTTC.

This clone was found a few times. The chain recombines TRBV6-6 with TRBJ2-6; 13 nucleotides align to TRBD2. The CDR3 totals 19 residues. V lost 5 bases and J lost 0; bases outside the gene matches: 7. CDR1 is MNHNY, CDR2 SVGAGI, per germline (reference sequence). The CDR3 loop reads CASSPRLAGGRSGANVLTF. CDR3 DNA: TGTGCCAGCAGTCCCCGACTAGCGGGGGGCCGCTCTGGGGCCAACGTCCTGACTTTC.

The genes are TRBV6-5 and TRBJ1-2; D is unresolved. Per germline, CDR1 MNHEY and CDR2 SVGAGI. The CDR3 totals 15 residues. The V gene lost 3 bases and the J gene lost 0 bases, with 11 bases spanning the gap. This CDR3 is CASSYGISANYGYTF. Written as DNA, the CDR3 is TGTGCCAGCAGTTATGGTATAAGCGCTAACTATGGCTACACCTTC.

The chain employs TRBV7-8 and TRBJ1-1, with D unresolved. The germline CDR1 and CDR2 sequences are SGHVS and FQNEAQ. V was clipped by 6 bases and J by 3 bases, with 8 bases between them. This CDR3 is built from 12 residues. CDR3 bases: TGTGCCAGCAGATATCGGGACACTGAAGCTTTCTTT. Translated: CASRYRDTEAFF.

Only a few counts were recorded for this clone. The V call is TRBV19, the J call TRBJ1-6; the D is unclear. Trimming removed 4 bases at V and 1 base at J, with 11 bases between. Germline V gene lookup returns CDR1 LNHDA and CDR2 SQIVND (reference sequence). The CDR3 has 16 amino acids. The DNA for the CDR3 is TGTGCCAGTAGTAGTACCCTTGAGTCCTATAATTCACCCCTCCACTTT. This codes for CASSSTLESYNSPLHF. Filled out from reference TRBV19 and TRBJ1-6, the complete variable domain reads DGGITQSPKYLFRKEGQNVTLSCEQNLNHDAMYWYRQDPGQGLRLIYYSQIVNDFQKGDIAEGYSVSREKKESFPLTVTSAQKNPTAFYLCASSSTLESYNSPLHFGNGTRLTVT.

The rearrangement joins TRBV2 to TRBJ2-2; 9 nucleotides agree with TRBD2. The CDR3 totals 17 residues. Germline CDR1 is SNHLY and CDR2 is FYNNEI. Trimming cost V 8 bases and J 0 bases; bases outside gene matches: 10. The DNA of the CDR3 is TGTGCCAGCTCCAAAGGGACTAGCAGAACGAACACCGGGGAGCTGTTTTTT. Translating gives CASSKGTSRTNTGELFF.

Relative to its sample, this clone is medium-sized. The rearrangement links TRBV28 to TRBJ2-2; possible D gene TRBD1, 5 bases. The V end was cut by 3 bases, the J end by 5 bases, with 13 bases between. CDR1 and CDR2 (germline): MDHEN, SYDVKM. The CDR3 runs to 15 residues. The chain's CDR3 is CASSFSLRVTGELFF. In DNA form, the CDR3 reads TGTGCCAGCAGTTTCTCCCTCAGGGTAACCGGGGAGCTGTTTTTT.

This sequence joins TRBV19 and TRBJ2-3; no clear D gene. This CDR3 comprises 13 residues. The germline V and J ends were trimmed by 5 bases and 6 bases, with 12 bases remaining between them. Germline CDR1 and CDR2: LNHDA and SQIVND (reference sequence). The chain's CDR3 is CASSAATSDTQYF. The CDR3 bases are TGTGCCAGTAGTGCCGCGACATCTGATACGCAGTATTTT.

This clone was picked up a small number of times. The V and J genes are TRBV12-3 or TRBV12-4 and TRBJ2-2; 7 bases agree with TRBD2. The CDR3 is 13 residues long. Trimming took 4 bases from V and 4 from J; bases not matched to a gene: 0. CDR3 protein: CASSWGGTGELFF. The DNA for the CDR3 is TGTGCCAGCAGTTGGGGGGGCACCGGGGAGCTGTTTTTT.

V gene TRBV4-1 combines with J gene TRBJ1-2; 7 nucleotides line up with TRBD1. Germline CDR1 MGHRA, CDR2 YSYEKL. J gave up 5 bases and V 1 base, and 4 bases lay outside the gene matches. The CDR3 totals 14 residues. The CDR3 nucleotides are TGCGCCAGCAGCCAAGGGGGACAGATTTATGGCTACACCTTC. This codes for CASSQGGQIYGYTF.

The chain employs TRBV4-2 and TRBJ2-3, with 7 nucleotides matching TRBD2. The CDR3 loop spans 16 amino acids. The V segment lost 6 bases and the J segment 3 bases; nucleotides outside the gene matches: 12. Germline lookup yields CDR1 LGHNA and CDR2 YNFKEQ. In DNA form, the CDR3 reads TGTGCCAGCAGACCCCTACTAGCGAGAGGGACAGATACGCAGTATTTT. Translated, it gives CASRPLLARGTDTQYF.

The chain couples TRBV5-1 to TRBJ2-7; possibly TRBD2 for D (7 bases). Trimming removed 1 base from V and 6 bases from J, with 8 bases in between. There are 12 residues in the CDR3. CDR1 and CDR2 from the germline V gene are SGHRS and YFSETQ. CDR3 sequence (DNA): TGCGCCAGCAGCTTGAGGGGGGGCGAGCAGTACTTC. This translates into CASSLRGGEQYF.

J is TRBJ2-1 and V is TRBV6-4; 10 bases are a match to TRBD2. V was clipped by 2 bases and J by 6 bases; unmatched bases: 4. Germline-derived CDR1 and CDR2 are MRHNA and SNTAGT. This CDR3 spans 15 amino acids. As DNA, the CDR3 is TGTGCCAGCAGTGACGCTAGCGGGGGCTTCAATGAGCAGTTCTTC. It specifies CASSDASGGFNEQFF.

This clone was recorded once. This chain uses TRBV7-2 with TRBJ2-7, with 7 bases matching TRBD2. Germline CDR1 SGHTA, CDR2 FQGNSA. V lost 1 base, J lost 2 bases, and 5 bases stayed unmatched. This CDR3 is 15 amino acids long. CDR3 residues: CASSLEAGKTYEQYF. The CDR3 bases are TGTGCCAGCAGCTTAGAAGCGGGGAAAACCTACGAGCAGTACTTC.

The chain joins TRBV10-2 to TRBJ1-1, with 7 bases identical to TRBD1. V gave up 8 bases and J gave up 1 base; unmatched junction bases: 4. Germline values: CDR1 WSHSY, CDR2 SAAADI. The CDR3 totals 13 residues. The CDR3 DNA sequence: TGCGCCAGCGGCCAGGGGGAGAACACTGAAGCTTTCTTT. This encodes CASGQGENTEAFF.

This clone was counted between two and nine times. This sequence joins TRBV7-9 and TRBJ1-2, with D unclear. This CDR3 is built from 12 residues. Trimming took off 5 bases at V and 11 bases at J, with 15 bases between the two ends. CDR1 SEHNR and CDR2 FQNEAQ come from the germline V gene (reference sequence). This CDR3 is CASSPLSPRYTF. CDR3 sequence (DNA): TGTGCCAGCAGCCCCCTTTCCCCCCGTTACACCTTC.

The CDR3 loop reads CASSLIIGGHSGANVLTF. The CDR3 nucleotides are TGTGCCAGCAGCTTAATAATTGGGGGCCACTCTGGGGCCAACGTCCTGACTTTC. This chain connects TRBV5-6 to TRBJ2-6, with D possibly being TRBD1 (6 bases). V lost 2 bases, J lost 0 bases, and 15 bases lay in between. Germline CDR1 reads SGHDT; CDR2 reads YYEEEE. The CDR3 runs 18 residues. The variable domain in full, completed from reference TRBV5-6 and TRBJ2-6, reads DAGVTQSPTHLIKTRGQQVTLRCSPKSGHDTVSWYQQALGQGPQFIFQYYEEEERQRGNFPDRFSGHQFPNYSSELNVNALLLGDSALYLCASSLIIGGHSGANVLTFGAGSRLTVL.

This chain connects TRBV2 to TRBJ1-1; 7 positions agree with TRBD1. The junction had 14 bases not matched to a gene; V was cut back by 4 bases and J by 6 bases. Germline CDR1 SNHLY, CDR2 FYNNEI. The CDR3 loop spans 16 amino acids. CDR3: CASSGWQGGSLAEAFF. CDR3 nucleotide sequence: TGTGCCAGCAGTGGTTGGCAGGGGGGTTCTCTTGCTGAAGCTTTCTTT.

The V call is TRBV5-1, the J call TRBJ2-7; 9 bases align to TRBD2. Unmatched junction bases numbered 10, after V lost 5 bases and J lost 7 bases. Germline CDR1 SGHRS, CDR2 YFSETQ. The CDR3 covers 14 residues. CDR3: CASSEGGGAREQYF. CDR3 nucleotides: TGCGCCAGCAGTGAAGGCGGGGGGGCTCGAGAGCAGTACTTC.

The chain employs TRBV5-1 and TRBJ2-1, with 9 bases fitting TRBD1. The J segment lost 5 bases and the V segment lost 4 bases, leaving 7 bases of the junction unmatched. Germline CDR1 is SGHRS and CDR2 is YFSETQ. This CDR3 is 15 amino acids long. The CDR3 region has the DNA TGCGCCAGCAGCCCGGGACAGGGAATAGACAATGAGCAGTTCTTC. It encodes CASSPGQGIDNEQFF.